This TCR beta chain was identified during a study of T cell responses to AZD1222 COVID-19 vaccine. The data were produced by immunoSEQ multiplex PCR, yet TCRdb's version contains in-frame clones alone and is incomplete. The profile shows 190,000 or so clones, about 88% of them singletons. Germline CDR1 GTSNPN, CDR2 SVGIG (reference sequence). This CDR3 spans 13 amino acids. V gave up 1 base and J gave up 1 base, with 8 bases separating them. General observations from the study: A rise in Spike-specific TCR breadth and depth followed two AZD1222 doses.

This clone was detected only once. No antigen is known for it. This chain connects TRBV30 to TRBJ2-7; possible D gene TRBD2, 5 bases. The material sequenced was peripheral blood, taken 28 days after the second AZD1222 dose. The source is an adult who received the AZD1222 COVID-19 vaccine. The CDR3 region has the DNA TGTGCCTGGAGTGGAGGGAATTCCTACGAGCAGTACTTC. Encoded protein: CAWSGGNSYEQYF. The entire variable domain, with the rest obtained from reference TRBV30 and TRBJ2-7, is as follows: SQTIHQWPATLVQPVGSPLSLECTVEGTSNPNLYWYRQAAGRGLQLLFYSVGIGQISSEVPQNLSASRPQDRQFILSSKKLLLSDSGFYLCAWSGGNSYEQYFGPGTRLTVT.